This T cell receptor beta chain was identified during a study of blood T cell repertoires in COVID-19. As for the study in general: Cohort 3 recovered donors had two negative PCRs, clearance, or symptom resolution. There were acute and convalescent COVID-19 samples, and they came from the United States, Italy and Spain.

Participants were aged about 18 to 89 years from about two dozen US areas. The junction had 2 bases not matched to a gene; V was cut back by 3 bases and J by 2 bases. This CDR3 region has 14 residues. Germline values: CDR1 SGDLS, CDR2 YYNGEE. Authors' methods: Reference gene primer amplification gave estimated nucleated cell counts. Sequencing was performed with immunoSEQ multiplex PCR; in TCRdb, only in-frame clones are kept and a portion is missing. V and J calls and clone size are copied from that table; D and trimming were computed from the DNA. The table records some 300,000 clones, around 90% of them present only once.

The rearrangement joins TRBV9 to TRBJ2-5; 9 nucleotides line up with TRBD1. Source material: PBMCs or T cells enriched from blood (not recorded which). This sequence was found in a woman aged 55-69 years in a cohort exposed to, infected with or recovered from COVID-19 (not recorded which). The DNA for the CDR3 is TGTGCCAGCAGCGCGGACAGGGGTCAAGAGACCCAGTACTTC. As protein: CASSADRGQETQYF.